This T cell receptor beta chain was sequenced in a study of technical replicates of blood from a few donors. Produced via immunoSEQ multiplex PCR; TCRdb's table is partial and in-frame only. The data show 60,000 to 90,000 clones, 93% seen once. The CDR3 covers 11 residues. The germline V gene encodes CDR1 SGDLS and CDR2 YYNGEE. V was trimmed by 4 bases and J by 8 bases, leaving 9 bases between them. The sample taken for sequencing was T cells isolated from PBMCs. This chain connects TRBV9 to TRBJ1-2; no clear D. The sequence was obtained from a human donor in good health. CDR3 amino acids: CASSSWRGYTF. The CDR3 region has the DNA TGTGCCAGCAGCTCCTGGCGGGGCTACACCTTC.